These T cell receptor beta chains were read from a single sample in a study of blood T cell repertoires in COVID-19. Profiled with immunoSEQ multiplex PCR; TCRdb holds only in-frame clones, not every one. Of around 240,000 clones listed, roughly 80% were seen once; the top ten hold 7.4%. The sequenced sample was peripheral blood. Every receptor here comes from a woman aged 45-59 years with acute or convalescent COVID-19. Both conserved end residues are part of each CDR3. The D gene is left open where the match is weak. Some rows have no size entry. The others give once, few or many, or a class for an expanded clone.

j_gene | v_gene | d_gene | abundance | len | CDR3nt | CDR3aa
TRBJ2-1 | TRBV5-1 | TRBD2 | - | 14 | TGCGCCAGCATTTCCGGGACTAGCGGGGGTGAGCAGTTCTTC | CASISGTSGGEQFF
TRBJ1-1 | TRBV27 | TRBD1 | - | 18 | TGTGCCAGCAGTTTCCGCCTCGGGACAGGGTTTTCCGTAGGTGAAGCTTTCTTT | CASSFRLGTGFSVGEAFF
TRBJ2-3 | TRBV3-1/TRBV3-2 | - | - | 13 | TGTGCCAGCAGCCCCCGACTGACAGATACGCAGTATTTT | CASSPRLTDTQYF
TRBJ2-7 | TRBV5-1 | - | - | 16 | TGCGCCAGCAGCTTGGCCCTGGACGGGGAAGACTACGAGCAGTACTTC | CASSLALDGEDYEQYF
TRBJ1-1 | TRBV9 | - | - | 13 | TGTGCCAGCAGCGTCCAGGGAGGGACTGAAGCTTTCTTT | CASSVQGGTEAFF
TRBJ2-1 | TRBV5-6 | - | - | 14 | TGTGCCAGCAGCTTCCCGGGGGAAAACAATGAGCAGTTCTTC | CASSFPGENNEQFF
TRBJ2-3 | TRBV7-2 | - | - | 15 | TGTGCCAGCAGAGCCTGGGCTAGCCCCACAGATACGCAGTATTTT | CASRAWASPTDTQYF
TRBJ2-2 | TRBV2 | - | - | 13 | TGTGCCAGCAGGGGTGGAGGTACCGGGGAGCTGTTTTTT | CASRGGGTGELFF
TRBJ2-1 | TRBV5-5 | TRBD2 | - | 16 | TGTGCCAGCAGCTTGAGGGCGGGAGGAGGCTACAATGAGCAGTTCTTC | CASSLRAGGGYNEQFF
TRBJ2-7 | TRBV28 | TRBD1 | once | 14 | TGTGCCAGCGTACCCGGGACAGGTTCCTACGAGCAGTACTTC | CASVPGTGSYEQYF
TRBJ2-1 | TRBV7-8 | TRBD1 | - | 12 | TGTGCCAGCAGCCACCGGGACAGGATTGTGGTCTTC | CASSHRDRIVVF